This T cell receptor (beta chain) was identified during a study of identical twins. The CDR3 totals 11 residues. The germline CDR1 and CDR2 sequences are SQVTM and ANQGSEA. Trimming took 5 bases from V and 2 from J, leaving 6 bases between them. Whole-study findings and limits: Weaker excess twin sharing was observed in beta out-of-frame sequences. Models underpredicted monozygotic twin sharing of out-of-frame TCR alpha. These conclusions were based on statistical analysis (cross-sectional, not following the same donors).

TCRdb re-derived calls from the 5' RACE reads in MiXCR, one entry per CDR3 protein. Of about 530,000 distinct CDR3 sequences detected, roughly 15% appear once; the ten largest clones hold 0.44%. This clonotype was seen ten or more times. What it binds is unknown. A further study also used this sample, focusing on yellow fever vaccine responses in identical twins. That study adds: It has been reported that, in twins, the vaccine T cell response seemed partly convergent and partly personalized.

The sequenced material came from CD4+ T cells sorted from blood. The source is a woman under 30 in good health. J is TRBJ1-2 and V is TRBV29-1; D is unresolved. As DNA, the CDR3 is TGCAGCGTTACAGAGAACTATGGCTACACCTTC. Translating gives CSVTENYGYTF.